The 24 T cell receptor beta chains listed next were all sequenced from one sample in a study of CD8+ T cells in alopecia areata. RNA was isolated and reverse transcribed to cDNA, the sequencing template. Clones were read by immunoSEQ multiplex PCR, and TCRdb kept only the in-frame ones, dropping some. The sample yields roughly 180,000 clones, over 55% seen once. Sequenced here: CD4+ T cells sorted from blood, sampled at week 0. These receptors were obtained from a human donor with alopecia areata.

This clone was counted a few times. The rearrangement links TRBV7-2 to TRBJ2-1; D perhaps matches TRBD2 (6 bases). The ends were cut back, 0 bases at V and 12 bases at J, with 12 bases in the middle. This CDR3 comprises 13 residues. Germline V lookup: CDR1 SGHTA, CDR2 FQGNSA. The CDR3 DNA sequence: TGTGCCAGCAGCTTAGCGGGACTTAAGTGGCAGTTCTTC. This sequence encodes CASSLAGLKWQFF. The full variable domain, with the rest looked up from reference TRBV7-2 and TRBJ2-1, is GAGVSQSPSNKVTEKGKDVELRCDPISGHTALYWYRQSLGQGLEFLIYFQGNSAPDKSGLPSDRFSAERTGGSVSTLTIQRTQQEDSAVYLCASSLAGLKWQFFGPGTRLTVL.

This rearrangement joins TRBV14 to TRBJ2-1; D gene ambiguous. In germline, CDR1 is SGHDN, CDR2 FVKESK. The CDR3 totals 13 residues. Trimming removed 0 bases from V and 10 bases from J, with 10 bases in between. Here the CDR3 DNA reads TGTGCCAGCAGCCAAGAAACCTTCCGGGAGCAGTTCTTC. Residues: CASSQETFREQFF.

The chain links TRBV5-6 to TRBJ1-1, with a weak D call TRBD1 (5 bases). From germline, CDR1 is SGHDT and CDR2 YYEEEE. V shed 2 bases and J shed 0 bases, with 8 bases lying between them. This CDR3 has 14 residues. DNA of the CDR3: TGTGCCAGCAGCTTCCCAGGGATGAACACTGAAGCTTTCTTT. It encodes CASSFPGMNTEAFF.

V usage is TRBV23-1 and J usage is TRBJ2-3; no clear D. TRBV23-1 is filed as an ORF, its function uncertain. The V end lost 1 base, the J end lost 1 base, and 9 bases lay between the germline ends. The length of the CDR3 is 15 residues. The CDR3 region has the DNA TGCGCCAGCAGTCAATGTAGGGTGGGCACAGATACGCAGTATTTT. Its translation is CASSQCRVGTDTQYF.

This clone was picked up a small number of times. The chain links TRBV28 to TRBJ2-1; 8 positions agree with TRBD2. The CDR3 is 13 residues long. The J segment lost 7 bases and the V segment lost 2 bases, leaving 1 base of the junction unmatched. CDR1 is MDHEN and CDR2 is SYDVKM in the germline V gene. In DNA, the CDR3 is TGTGCCAGCAGTTTAGGCGGGGGGAATGAGCAGTTCTTC. It translates to CASSLGGGNEQFF.

V gene TRBV6-5 combines with J gene TRBJ2-1; 9 bases align to TRBD1. V was pared by 0 bases and J by 3 bases, with 3 bases of the junction left unmatched. The V gene's germline CDR1 is MNHEY and CDR2 SVGAGI. This CDR3 has 16 residues. The CDR3: CASSYSRQGDYNEQFF. CDR3 coding DNA: TGTGCCAGCAGTTACTCGAGACAGGGGGACTACAATGAGCAGTTCTTC.

The chain employs TRBV19 and TRBJ1-5; 12 nucleotides match TRBD1. The germline V gene encodes CDR1 LNHDA and CDR2 SQIVND (reference sequence). The CDR3 length is 15 residues. Trimming took 9 bases from V and 4 from J; bases not matched to a gene: 7. The CDR3 DNA follows: TGTGCCAGCACGGGACAGGGGGCGAGAAATCAGCCCCAGCATTTT. It specifies CASTGQGARNQPQHF.

The rearrangement links TRBV28 to TRBJ1-1; a possible D gene is TRBD1 (6 bases). Germline values: CDR1 MDHEN, CDR2 SYDVKM. V gave up 4 bases and J gave up 1 base, with 16 bases separating them. CDR3 length equals 16 residues. The CDR3 loop reads CASSSPGAGQNTEAFF. In nucleotides, the CDR3 is TGTGCCAGCAGTTCCCCAGGGGCGGGACAGAACACTGAAGCTTTCTTT.

V gene TRBV6-6 combines with J gene TRBJ2-1; 9 bases are shared with TRBD2. This CDR3 is 15 amino acids long. Per germline, CDR1 MNHNY and CDR2 SVGAGI (reference sequence). Germline trimming cut 5 bases from V and 7 bases from J; bases unmatched to any gene: 9. CDR3 sequence: CASSPSGGSGNEQFF. CDR3 nucleotide sequence: TGTGCCAGCAGTCCAAGCGGGGGGTCCGGGAATGAGCAGTTCTTC.

J is TRBJ2-5 and V is TRBV30, with unresolved D. The V end lost 1 base, the J end lost 3 bases, and 0 bases lay between the germline ends. The CDR3 is 10 amino acids. CDR1 and CDR2 (germline): GTSNPN, SVGIG (reference sequence). CDR3 sequence reads: CAWSEETQYF. CDR3 coding DNA: TGTGCCTGGAGTGAAGAGACCCAGTACTTC.

This clone has more than one count but fewer than ten. The V call is TRBV29-1, the J call TRBJ2-3; the match to TRBD2 covers 8 bases. CDR3 length: 13 amino acids. The germline gives CDR1 SQVTM, CDR2 ANQGSEA. Trimming took 4 bases from V and 3 from J; bases not matched to a gene: 3. CDR3 nucleotides: TGCAGCGTTGTCTTAGCGGGGACAGATACGCAGTATTTT. The encoded protein is CSVVLAGTDTQYF.

This chain uses TRBV9 with TRBJ1-2; 9 positions agree with TRBD1. This CDR3 contains 15 residues. V was clipped by 0 bases and J by 7 bases; unmatched bases: 7. Germline V CDR1 and CDR2: SGDLS, YYNGEE. CDR3 nucleotide sequence: TGTGCCAGCAGCGTAGAGGGACAGGGTTCCGCTGGCTACACCTTC. This gives the protein CASSVEGQGSAGYTF.

Of note for this clone: Other DNA sequences in the same sample also yield this CDR3. This chain's CDR3 is CSAFQETQYF. The CDR3 DNA reads as TGCAGCGCGTTTCAAGAGACCCAGTACTTC. The chain combines TRBV29-1 with TRBJ2-5; D unresolved. The CDR3 has 10 residues. Trimming cost V 7 bases and J 2 bases, with 5 bases left between them. Germline V gene lookup returns CDR1 SQVTM and CDR2 ANQGSEA.

This clone was found a few times. This chain links TRBV25-1 with TRBJ2-5; tentatively, D is TRBD1 (6 bases). The CDR3 runs 14 residues. V lost 4 bases to trimming and J lost 2 bases, with 11 bases between them. Germline CDR1 and CDR2: MGHDK and SYGVNS. CDR3 in DNA: TGTGCCAGCAGTGTCTGGACAGTACAAGAGACCCAGTACTTC. As protein: CASSVWTVQETQYF.

The V call is TRBV4-1, the J call TRBJ1-2; D is undetermined. Trimming pared 0 bases from V and 0 bases from J, leaving 8 bases between. The CDR3 loop spans 15 amino acids. Germline-derived CDR1 and CDR2 are MGHRA and YSYEKL. This chain's CDR3 is CASSQDRYSNYGYTF. The CDR3 coding sequence is TGCGCCAGCAGCCAAGACCGATACTCTAACTATGGCTACACCTTC.

This clone was detected only a few times. The J gene is TRBJ2-3, the V gene TRBV7-2, with D hard to call. Germline loops: CDR1 SGHTA, CDR2 FQGNSA. The V end lost 1 base, the J end lost 0 bases, and 11 bases lay between the germline ends. The length of the CDR3 is 16 residues. The CDR3 sequence is CASSLVILPSTDTQYF. The CDR3 region has the DNA TGTGCCAGCAGCTTAGTAATTCTTCCTAGCACAGATACGCAGTATTTT.

This clone was detected only once. The chain links TRBV4-3 to TRBJ2-1, with D uncertain. V dropped 1 base and J dropped 0 bases, with 19 bases sitting between them. The CDR3 is 19 amino acids. Per germline, CDR1 LGHNA and CDR2 YSLEER. The CDR3 protein is CASSQARPTAKSSYNEQFF. DNA for the CDR3: TGCGCCAGCAGCCAAGCGAGACCGACTGCAAAGAGCTCCTACAATGAGCAGTTCTTC.

V gene TRBV30 combines with J gene TRBJ1-4, with D maybe TRBD1 (6 bases). The CDR3 runs 14 residues. Trimming pared 3 bases from V and 2 bases from J, leaving 10 bases between. Per germline, CDR1 GTSNPN and CDR2 SVGIG (reference sequence). Here the CDR3 reads CAWSRGTTNEKLFF. As DNA, the CDR3 is TGTGCCTGGAGCAGGGGAACGACTAATGAAAAACTGTTTTTT. Filled out from reference TRBV30 and TRBJ1-4, the complete variable domain reads SQTIHQWPATLVQPVGSPLSLECTVEGTSNPNLYWYRQAAGRGLQLLFYSVGIGQISSEVPQNLSASRPQDRQFILSSKKLLLSDSGFYLCAWSRGTTNEKLFFGSGTQLSVL.

The gene calls are TRBV18 and TRBJ2-2, with D maybe TRBD2 (5 bases). Germline-derived CDR1 and CDR2 are KGHSH and LQKENI. The germline V and J ends were trimmed by 8 bases and 1 base, with 11 bases remaining between them. The CDR3 totals 14 residues. For the CDR3, the DNA is TGTGCCAGCACGCCACTAGAGAACACCGGGGAGCTGTTTTTT. Protein sequence: CASTPLENTGELFF. The full variable domain, rest sourced from reference TRBV18 and TRBJ2-2, is NAGVMQNPRHLVRRRGQEARLRCSPMKGHSHVYWYRQLPEEGLKFMVYLQKENIIDESGMPKERFSAEFPKEGPSILRIQQVVRGDSAAYFCASTPLENTGELFFGEGSRLTVL.

The chain has TRBV29-1 and TRBJ2-5; no clear D gene. The J call may be in error: the DNA end matches TRBJ2-7 better. The CDR3 length is 11 residues. Germline values: CDR1 SQVTM, CDR2 ANQGSEA. The CDR3: CSVELDYEQYF. The CDR3 nucleotides read TGCAGCGTAGAGCTGGACTACGAGCAGTACTTC.

V usage is TRBV9 and J usage is TRBJ2-1; no clear D. The CDR3 has 15 residues. Trimming removed 0 bases from V and 7 bases from J, with 14 bases in between. CDR1 is SGDLS, CDR2 YYNGEE, per germline. The CDR3 protein is CASSVGVGGMNEQFF. The CDR3 DNA follows: TGTGCCAGCAGCGTAGGGGTAGGTGGTATGAATGAGCAGTTCTTC.

V gene TRBV4-1 combines with J gene TRBJ2-1, with no clear D. Germline V lookup: CDR1 MGHRA, CDR2 YSYEKL. CDR3 length equals 18 residues. V dropped 4 bases and J dropped 0 bases, with 19 bases sitting between them. The CDR3 DNA follows: TGCGCCAGCAGCCCAGGCCCCCTGACACACCGCTCCTACAATGAGCAGTTCTTC. Protein product: CASSPGPLTHRSYNEQFF.

This clone was observed a handful of times. This chain joins TRBV23-1 and TRBJ2-5, with TRBD2 as a possible D gene (5 bases). TRBV23-1 falls under the ORF class, with uncertain function. The CDR3 runs to 16 residues. V was trimmed by 1 base and J by 2 bases, leaving 14 bases between them. The chain's CDR3 is CASSQFRRTLQETQYF. Written as DNA, the CDR3 is TGCGCCAGCAGTCAATTTCGGAGGACTTTGCAAGAGACCCAGTACTTC.

The chain combines TRBV5-1 with TRBJ1-1; D call uncertain. The CDR3 extends over 14 amino acids. Germline V gene data show CDR1 as SGHRS and CDR2 as YFSETQ. Trimming removed 1 base at V and 2 bases at J, with 9 bases between. CDR3 amino acids: CASSLMSSNTEAFF. The CDR3 DNA is TGCGCCAGCAGCTTGATGTCCAGTAACACTGAAGCTTTCTTT. Full variable domain (rest looked up from reference TRBV5-1 and TRBJ1-1): KAGVTQTPRYLIKTRGQQVTLSCSPISGHRSVSWYQQTPGQGLQFLFEYFSETQRNKGNFPGRFSGRQFSNSRSEMNVSTLELGDSALYLCASSLMSSNTEAFFGQGTRLTVV.